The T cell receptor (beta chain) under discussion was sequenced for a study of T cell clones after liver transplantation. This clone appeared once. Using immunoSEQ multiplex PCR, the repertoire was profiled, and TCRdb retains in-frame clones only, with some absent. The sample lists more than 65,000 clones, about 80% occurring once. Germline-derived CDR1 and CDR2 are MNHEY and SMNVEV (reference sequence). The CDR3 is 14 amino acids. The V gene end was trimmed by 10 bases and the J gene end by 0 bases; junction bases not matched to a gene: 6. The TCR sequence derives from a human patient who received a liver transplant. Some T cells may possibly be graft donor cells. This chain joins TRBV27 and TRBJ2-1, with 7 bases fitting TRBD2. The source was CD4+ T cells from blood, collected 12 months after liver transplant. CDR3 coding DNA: TGTGCCACCCAGAGGGACTACTCCTACAATGAGCAGTTCTTC. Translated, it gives CATQRDYSYNEQFF.